These 13 T cell receptor beta chains were sequenced from one sample in a study of technical replicates of blood from four donors. Using immunoSEQ multiplex PCR, the repertoire was profiled, and TCRdb retains in-frame clones only, with some absent. The data show 80,000 to 95,000 clones, 95% to 97% seen once. The sequenced sample was T cells isolated from PBMCs. These receptors were collected from a human donor in good health.

The rearrangement uses TRBV7-2 and TRBJ1-3; D gene uncertain. This CDR3 contains 15 residues. Germline loops: CDR1 SGHTA, CDR2 FQGNSA. V gave up 7 bases and J gave up 0 bases, with 13 bases separating them. The CDR3 here is CASTQRTVSGNTIYF. The DNA of the CDR3 is TGTGCCAGCACCCAACGTACGGTCTCTGGAAACACCATATATTTT.

The rearrangement links TRBV19 to TRBJ2-1, with TRBD2 identical over 10 bases. Germline-derived CDR1 and CDR2 are LNHDA and SQIVND (reference sequence). The CDR3 runs 15 residues. Losses at the gene ends were 7 bases for V and 2 bases for J; bases not matched to a gene: 5. As DNA, the CDR3 is TGTGCCAGTATAACAGCGGGAGGGGCCTACAATGAGCAGTTCTTC. Its protein product is CASITAGGAYNEQFF.

The chain carries TRBV19 and TRBJ1-2; TRBD1 is a possible D gene (5 bases). Germline CDR1 reads LNHDA; CDR2 reads SQIVND (reference sequence). The CDR3 spans 14 residues. V lost 7 bases and J 5 bases, leaving 17 bases between the germline ends. The CDR3 is CASKLQGGVYGYTF. The CDR3 DNA reads TGTGCCAGTAAGCTCCAGGGTGGCGTTTATGGCTACACCTTC.

The rearrangement links TRBV5-1 to TRBJ2-2; D gene unclear. The ends were cut back, 3 bases at V and 1 base at J, with 7 bases in the middle. The CDR3 spans 14 residues. The germline gives CDR1 SGHRS, CDR2 YFSETQ. The CDR3 sequence: CASSSSGNTGELFF. DNA for the CDR3: TGCGCCAGCAGCTCTTCGGGGAACACCGGGGAGCTGTTTTTT. Full variable domain (remainder filled in from reference TRBV5-1 and TRBJ2-2): KAGVTQTPRYLIKTRGQQVTLSCSPISGHRSVSWYQQTPGQGLQFLFEYFSETQRNKGNFPGRFSGRQFSNSRSEMNVSTLELGDSALYLCASSSSGNTGELFFGEGSRLTVL.

The V gene is TRBV28, the J gene TRBJ2-7, with D tentatively TRBD1 (6 bases). In germline, CDR1 is MDHEN, CDR2 SYDVKM. V lost 10 bases to trimming and J lost 3 bases, with 16 bases between them. The CDR3 runs to 13 residues. DNA of the CDR3: TGTGCCACCGAGCGTCAAGGGGGCTACGAGCAGTACTTC. This sequence encodes CATERQGGYEQYF.

The chain carries TRBV7-3 and TRBJ1-1, with no clear D. Germline V gene lookup returns CDR1 SGHTA and CDR2 FQGTGA. Trimming took 1 base from V and 4 from J, leaving 13 bases between them. This CDR3 contains 15 residues. The CDR3 is CASSLKGAGLTEAFF. The CDR3 coding sequence is TGTGCCAGCAGCTTAAAGGGAGCAGGACTCACTGAAGCTTTCTTT.

The V and J genes are TRBV7-2 and TRBJ2-1; D is unresolved. The CDR3 extends over 13 amino acids. CDR1 is SGHTA, CDR2 FQGNSA, per germline. Between the trimmed V and J ends, which lost 2 bases and 1 base, there was a span of 3 bases. The CDR3 spells CASSLSSYNEQFF. The CDR3 DNA is TGTGCCAGCAGCTTATCTTCCTACAATGAGCAGTTCTTC. The complete variable domain, with remaining parts taken from reference TRBV7-2 and TRBJ2-1, reads GAGVSQSPSNKVTEKGKDVELRCDPISGHTALYWYRQSLGQGLEFLIYFQGNSAPDKSGLPSDRFSAERTGGSVSTLTIQRTQQEDSAVYLCASSLSSYNEQFFGPGTRLTVL.

This clone was recorded once. Other DNA sequences of this sample code for an identical CDR3. The chain has TRBV27 and TRBJ2-7, with D perhaps matching TRBD2 (6 bases). Per germline, CDR1 MNHEY and CDR2 SMNVEV (reference sequence). The CDR3 spans 14 residues. Trimming cost V 2 bases and J 0 bases, with 8 bases left between them. DNA of the CDR3: TGTGCCAGCAGTTTAGGGGGGAGCTCCTACGAGCAGTACTTC. It encodes CASSLGGSSYEQYF.

This clone has just one count. CDR3 protein: CASSQVASAKNIQYF. In nucleotides, the CDR3 is TGCGCCAGCAGCCAAGTCGCGTCAGCCAAAAACATTCAGTACTTC. The rearrangement links TRBV4-1 to TRBJ2-4; D is ambiguous. V lost 1 base and J lost 0, with 7 bases in between. CDR3 size: 15 residues. Germline CDR1 is MGHRA and CDR2 is YSYEKL.

This clone was counted only a few times. The V and J genes are TRBV6-1 and TRBJ1-2; no reliable D call. This CDR3 is 14 amino acids long. V lost 4 bases, J lost 0 bases, and 9 bases lay in between. CDR1 and CDR2 from the germline V gene are MNHNS and SASEGT. The CDR3 spells CASSVREANYGYTF. The CDR3 coding sequence is TGTGCCAGCAGTGTACGGGAAGCTAACTATGGCTACACCTTC.

The rearrangement links TRBV11-3 to TRBJ2-3; TRBD2 aligns across 9 bases. The CDR3 has 16 amino acids. Germline V gene data show CDR1 as SGHNT and CDR2 as YENEEA. V gave up 4 bases and J gave up 1 base; unmatched junction bases: 6. The CDR3 spells CASSSLAGFGTDTQYF. CDR3 nucleotide sequence: TGTGCCAGCAGCTCGCTAGCGGGATTTGGCACAGATACGCAGTATTTT.

This chain links TRBV25-1 with TRBJ1-1, with D tentatively TRBD1 (6 bases). The CDR3 runs to 13 residues. Germline V lookup: CDR1 MGHDK, CDR2 SYGVNS. Trimming left V 6 bases short and J 5 bases short, with 13 bases between. Here the CDR3 DNA reads TGTGCCAGCAGGGAACAGGGAGGGACTGAAGCTTTCTTT. Protein: CASREQGGTEAFF.

CDR3 coding DNA: TGCGCCAGCAGCGCAAATACTCGACAGGGAATGAACACTGAAGCTTTCTTT. Protein sequence: CASSANTRQGMNTEAFF. The V call is TRBV5-1, the J call TRBJ1-1; 7 bases are a match to TRBD1. With 4 bases clipped from V and 0 bases from J, the junction kept 12 bases outside the gene matches. The CDR3 has 17 amino acids. The germline V gene has CDR1 SGHRS and CDR2 YFSETQ.